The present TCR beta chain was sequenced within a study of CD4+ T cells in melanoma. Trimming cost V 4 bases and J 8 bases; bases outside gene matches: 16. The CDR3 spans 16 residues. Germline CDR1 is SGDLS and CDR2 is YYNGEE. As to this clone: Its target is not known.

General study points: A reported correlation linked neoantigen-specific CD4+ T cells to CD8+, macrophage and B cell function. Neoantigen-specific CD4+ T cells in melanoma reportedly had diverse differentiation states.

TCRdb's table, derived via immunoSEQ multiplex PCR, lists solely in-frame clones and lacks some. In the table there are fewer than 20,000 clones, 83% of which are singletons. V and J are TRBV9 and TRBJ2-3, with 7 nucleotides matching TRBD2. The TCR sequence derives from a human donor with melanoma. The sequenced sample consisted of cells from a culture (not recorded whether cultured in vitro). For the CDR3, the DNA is TGTGCCAGCAGCCCCTGGGGGGGTACCACCCTCGGTACGCAGTATTTT. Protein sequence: CASSPWGGTTLGTQYF.